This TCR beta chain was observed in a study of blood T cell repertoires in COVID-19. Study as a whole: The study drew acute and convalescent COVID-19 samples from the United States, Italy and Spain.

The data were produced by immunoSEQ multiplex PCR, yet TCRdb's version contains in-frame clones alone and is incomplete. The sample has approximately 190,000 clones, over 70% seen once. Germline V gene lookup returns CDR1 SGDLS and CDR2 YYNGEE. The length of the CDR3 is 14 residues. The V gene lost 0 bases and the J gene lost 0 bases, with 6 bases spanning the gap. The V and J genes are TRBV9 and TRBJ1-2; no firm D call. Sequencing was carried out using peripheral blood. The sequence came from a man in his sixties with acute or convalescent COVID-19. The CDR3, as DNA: TGTGCCAGCAGCGTAGCTGGAGCTAACTATGGCTACACCTTC. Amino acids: CASSVAGANYGYTF.